The source of this TCR beta chain is a study of OX40 agonist ivuxolimab in advanced cancers. Study at large: The mean age was approximately 60 years, ranging from 23 to 79, with about 87% of participants male.

V dropped 1 base and J dropped 4; count of bases not matched to a gene: 14. This CDR3 spans 19 amino acids. Per the germline V gene, CDR1 is SGHNT and CDR2 is YENEEA. Only in-frame clones appear in the TCRdb table, and some are missing; sequencing was by immunoSEQ multiplex PCR. This table has about 24,000 clones, more than 75% appearing once. Comments on this clone: Its antigen remains unknown.

General observations from the study: The study found among the lowest clonal expansion in partial responders at 0.1-3.0 mg/kg.

Sample: CD4+ or CD8+ T cells sorted from blood, taken in a trial of the OX40 agonist ivuxolimab. The chain joins TRBV11-3 to TRBJ2-1; the match to TRBD2 covers 9 bases. The clonotype comes from an adult with an advanced solid tumor such as melanoma, head and neck, liver or kidney cancer. CDR3 amino acids: CASSLGGTSFSVPYNEQFF. CDR3 in DNA: TGTGCCAGCAGCTTAGGAGGGACTAGCTTCTCAGTTCCGTACAATGAGCAGTTCTTC.